These 25 T cell receptor beta chains originate from one sample sequenced in a study of T cell responses to AZD1222 COVID-19 vaccine listed by TCRdb under 2021. Library preparation employed the immunoSEQ multiplex PCR assay. In its TCRdb copy, this immuneACCESS table keeps in-frame sequences only and misses some clones. Where compared with another copy, unresolved V genes explain less than half of these, and the others have no known cause. Here the sample has tens of thousands of clones; about 90% occur a single time. Roughly 12% of the sample lies in the top ten. Interpreted using the paper, the time point label stands for: about 28 days (+/-7) after the second vaccine dose. The sample was peripheral blood, taken 28 days after the second AZD1222 dose. These receptors all come from an adult who received the AZD1222 COVID-19 vaccine.

This chain uses TRBV6-1 with TRBJ1-5; TRBD1 agrees at 9 bases. The V and J ends lost 3 bases and 6 bases, in that order; junction bases with no gene match: 15. This CDR3 is 18 amino acids long. Germline V CDR1 and CDR2: MNHNS, SASEGT. The DNA for the CDR3 is TGTGCCAGCAGTGAGGCAACAGGGGGCGCGTGGGGATCTCAGCCCCAGCATTTT. It yields the protein CASSEATGGAWGSQPQHF.

The CDR3 bases are TGTGCCATCAGTGAGTGGCGTGGCGTAGAGCAGTACTTC. Encoded protein: CAISEWRGVEQYF. The chain uses TRBV10-3 and TRBJ2-7; no definite D call. V lost 1 base, J lost 7 bases, and 11 bases lay in between. Germline CDR1 and CDR2: ENHRY and SYGVKD. CDR3 size: 13 residues.

This chain links TRBV6-5 with TRBJ2-3; TRBD2 agrees at 7 bases. V lost 5 bases, J lost 1 base, and 3 bases stayed unmatched. Germline CDR1 is MNHEY and CDR2 is SVGAGI. This CDR3 region has 14 residues. The CDR3 is CASSRAGRTDTQYF. As DNA, the CDR3 is TGTGCCAGCAGTCGAGCGGGACGCACAGATACGCAGTATTTT.

V is TRBV20-1 and J is TRBJ1-1, with TRBD1 matching over 8 bases. From germline, CDR1 is DFQATT and CDR2 SNEGSKA (reference sequence). V shed 3 bases, J shed 5 bases, and the junction held 11 bases outside the gene matches. The CDR3 is made up of 15 amino acids. In DNA form, the CDR3 reads TGCAGTGCTAGTTCGTTAGGACAGGGAAAAACTGAAGCTTTCTTT. It translates to CSASSLGQGKTEAFF.

This chain uses TRBV5-1 with TRBJ2-1, with D perhaps matching TRBD2 (5 bases). This CDR3 is 15 amino acids long. Trimming left V 5 bases short and J 1 base short, with 13 bases between. CDR1 is SGHRS, CDR2 YFSETQ, per germline. CDR3 residues: CASSFLGESYNEQFF. The DNA of the CDR3 is TGCGCCAGCAGTTTCCTCGGGGAATCCTACAATGAGCAGTTCTTC.

The genes are TRBV10-2 and TRBJ2-1; 8 nucleotides agree with TRBD1. CDR1 and CDR2 from the germline V gene are WSHSY and SAAADI. V was pared by 5 bases and J by 5 bases, with 5 bases of the junction left unmatched. The CDR3 has 14 amino acids. The CDR3 DNA sequence: TGCGCCAGCAGTTGGACAGGGTTTGACAATGAGCAGTTCTTC. It translates to CASSWTGFDNEQFF.

The chain has TRBV6-1 and TRBJ1-5, with unresolved D. Trimming removed 2 bases from V and 0 bases from J, with 8 bases in between. This CDR3 comprises 15 residues. Germline-derived CDR1 and CDR2 are MNHNS and SASEGT. The CDR3 reads CASSETLYSNQPQHF. DNA of the CDR3: TGTGCCAGCAGTGAAACCTTATATAGCAATCAGCCCCAGCATTTT.

The chain joins TRBV6-5 to TRBJ1-2; TRBD1 matches 8 bases. The germline gives CDR1 MNHEY, CDR2 SVGAGI. Trimming at V came to 6 bases and at J to 7 bases, leaving 7 bases not matched to a gene. There are 13 residues in the CDR3. Here the CDR3 reads CASRGQGAAGYTF. CDR3 coding DNA: TGTGCCAGCAGAGGGCAGGGGGCGGCTGGCTACACCTTC.

CDR3 sequence (DNA): TGTGCCACCAGTGAACAACTAGCTTTTGATGAGCAGTTCTTC. As protein: CATSEQLAFDEQFF. The rearrangement uses TRBV24-1 and TRBJ2-1; TRBD2 might be the D (6 bases). CDR3 length: 14 residues. Germline-derived CDR1 and CDR2 are KGHDR and SFDVKD. V dropped 4 bases and J dropped 8 bases, with 14 bases sitting between them.

The chain joins TRBV5-1 to TRBJ2-1; 10 bases fit TRBD2. Germline loops: CDR1 SGHRS, CDR2 YFSETQ. J gave up 6 bases and V 3 bases, and 6 bases lay outside the gene matches. The CDR3 has 15 residues. The CDR3 protein is CASSSIAGGPNEQFF. In DNA, the CDR3 is TGCGCCAGCAGCTCAATAGCGGGAGGTCCCAATGAGCAGTTCTTC.

The chain has TRBV28 and TRBJ1-2; weak D call: TRBD1 (6 bases). V was trimmed by 6 bases and J by 5 bases, leaving 28 bases between them. The CDR3 has 18 amino acids. The germline V gene encodes CDR1 MDHEN and CDR2 SYDVKM. The CDR3 spells CASSQGKMGLSGLYGYTF. The CDR3 nucleotides are TGTGCCAGCAGCCAGGGGAAGATGGGCCTAAGCGGGTTATATGGCTACACCTTC.

The J gene is TRBJ2-7, the V gene TRBV19; D is unclear. V dropped 3 bases and J dropped 4 bases, with 7 bases sitting between them. CDR3 size: 12 residues. Germline V gene data show CDR1 as LNHDA and CDR2 as SQIVND (reference sequence). CDR3 nucleotide sequence: TGTGCCAGTAGTATGGTGGGGTACGAGCAGTACTTC. Translation: CASSMVGYEQYF.

V is TRBV29-1 and J is TRBJ2-5; D might be TRBD1 or TRBD2, each matching 6 bases. Germline V lookup: CDR1 SQVTM, CDR2 ANQGSEA. Trimming stripped 3 bases from V and 4 bases from J, with 12 bases between. The CDR3 runs to 13 residues. The CDR3 DNA reads as TGCAGCGTTGAGAGGGGGGCGAGAGAGACCCAGTACTTC. It specifies CSVERGARETQYF. Complete variable domain (other parts from reference TRBV29-1 and TRBJ2-5): SAVISQKPSRDICQRGTSLTIQCQVDSQVTMMFWYRQQPGQSLTLIATANQGSEATYESGFVIDKFPISRPNLTFSTLTVSNMSPEDSSIYLCSVERGARETQYFGPGTRLLVL.

CDR3 region: CASSPPNTEAFF. CDR3 in DNA: TGTGCCAGCAGCCCACCTAACACTGAAGCTTTCTTT. This rearrangement joins TRBV6-5 to TRBJ1-1, with D uncertain. This CDR3 spans 12 amino acids. Trimming removed 6 bases at V and 2 bases at J, with 7 bases between. Germline V gives CDR1 MNHEY, CDR2 SVGAGI.

The chain carries TRBV5-1 and TRBJ1-2, with D unclear. The germline V gene encodes CDR1 SGHRS and CDR2 YFSETQ. CDR3 length equals 14 residues. V was pared by 0 bases and J by 5 bases, with 11 bases between. CDR3 in amino acids: CASSLGTGLYGYTF. CDR3 coding DNA: TGCGCCAGCAGCTTGGGGACGGGATTATATGGCTACACCTTC.

The rearrangement uses TRBV6-5 and TRBJ1-2, with TRBD1 matching 9 bases. Per germline, CDR1 MNHEY and CDR2 SVGAGI. There are 13 residues in the CDR3. Trimming took 6 bases from V and 9 from J; bases not matched to a gene: 8. The DNA for the CDR3 is TGTGCCAGCAGCGTAACAGGGGGCGTTAGCTACACCTTC. Protein product: CASSVTGGVSYTF.

The CDR3 region is CASSQDAQLGYTF. CDR3 nucleotide sequence: TGTGCCAGCAGCCAAGATGCACAGCTTGGCTACACCTTC. The V call is TRBV4-2, the J call TRBJ1-2; D call uncertain. Germline CDR1 reads LGHNA; CDR2 reads YNFKEQ. V was cut by 0 bases and J by 7 bases, with 9 bases left in between. The length of the CDR3 is 13 residues.

The rearrangement joins TRBV27 to TRBJ1-5; TRBD1 matches 7 bases. This CDR3 is 16 amino acids long. Germline V gene data show CDR1 as MNHEY and CDR2 as SMNVEV (reference sequence). The V segment lost 2 bases and the J segment 4 bases; nucleotides outside the gene matches: 8. The CDR3 nucleotides are TGTGCCAGCAGTTTAAGGGGACAGTTACGAAATCAGCCCCAGCATTTT. Its translation is CASSLRGQLRNQPQHF.

The chain couples TRBV6-5 to TRBJ1-1; 7 nucleotides line up with TRBD1. The CDR3 covers 14 residues. Germline loops: CDR1 MNHEY, CDR2 SVGAGI. Unmatched junction bases numbered 12, after V lost 7 bases and J lost 7 bases. The DNA of the CDR3 is TGTGCCAGCACCCCACCCCTTCGGGACAGTGAAGCTTTCTTT. It codes for CASTPPLRDSEAFF.

V is TRBV27 and J is TRBJ2-2; D is ambiguous. V was trimmed by 8 bases and J by 7 bases, leaving 20 bases between them. This CDR3 has 15 residues. Germline CDR1 MNHEY, CDR2 SMNVEV (reference sequence). The CDR3 protein is CASASGLSLDGELFF. The CDR3 DNA sequence: TGTGCCAGCGCGTCTGGTCTCAGTCTGGACGGGGAGCTGTTTTTT.

The gene calls are TRBV5-5 and TRBJ1-4, with D unclear. The length of the CDR3 is 16 residues. CDR1 and CDR2 (germline): SGHKS, YYEKEE (reference sequence). Trimming pared 2 bases from V and 0 bases from J, leaving 11 bases between. This CDR3 reads CASSFSTVATNEKLFF. CDR3 bases: TGTGCCAGCAGCTTTAGCACAGTCGCAACTAATGAAAAACTGTTTTTT.

The chain recombines TRBV18 with TRBJ2-7; D remains unclear. CDR3 length equals 15 residues. Trimming left V 3 bases short and J 0 bases short, with 12 bases between. Germline values: CDR1 KGHSH, CDR2 LQKENI. In DNA, the CDR3 is TGTGCCAGCTCACCGTTCACAGCGAGCTCCTACGAGCAGTACTTC. Translated, it gives CASSPFTASSYEQYF.

J is TRBJ2-7 and V is TRBV7-2; D not resolved. The germline V and J ends were trimmed by 3 bases and 3 bases, with 12 bases remaining between them. This CDR3 region has 14 residues. Germline V gene lookup returns CDR1 SGHTA and CDR2 FQGNSA. The CDR3 here is CASSLVRFDYEQYF. In nucleotides, the CDR3 is TGTGCCAGCAGCTTGGTACGGTTCGACTACGAGCAGTACTTC. The whole variable domain, remainder taken from reference TRBV7-2 and TRBJ2-7, is GAGVSQSPSNKVTEKGKDVELRCDPISGHTALYWYRQSLGQGLEFLIYFQGNSAPDKSGLPSDRFSAERTGGSVSTLTIQRTQQEDSAVYLCASSLVRFDYEQYFGPGTRLTVT.

The chain has TRBV18 and TRBJ2-1; 11 bases are a match to TRBD2. CDR3 length equals 15 residues. Germline V gene lookup returns CDR1 KGHSH and CDR2 LQKENI. Losses at the gene ends were 3 bases for V and 4 bases for J; bases not matched to a gene: 2. CDR3: CASSPSGRDYNEQFF. Written as DNA, the CDR3 is TGTGCCAGCTCACCTAGCGGGAGGGATTACAATGAGCAGTTCTTC.

The chain joins TRBV19 to TRBJ1-1; D unresolved. This CDR3 is 13 amino acids long. Germline-derived CDR1 and CDR2 are LNHDA and SQIVND (reference sequence). V lost 5 bases and J lost 0, with 7 bases in between. CDR3 loop: CASSVGVNTEAFF. As DNA, the CDR3 is TGTGCCAGTAGTGTGGGCGTGAACACTGAAGCTTTCTTT.